The text below deals with one T cell receptor beta chain. The antigen is unknown. A single base separates this from a much larger clone, so it may be a read error. TCRdb reprocessed the 5' RACE reads with MiXCR, giving one entry per CDR3 protein. The data hold 350,000 to 500,000 distinct CDR3 sequences, with 18% observed a single time. The data belong to a study of T-cell memory formation after mild COVID-19. Overall study findings and caveats: Clones which contracted sat mainly in CM and EM if CD4+, and in EMRA if CD8+. That cross-reactive memory joined was suggested by some responding clones appearing in pre-infection memory.

This CDR3 spans 15 amino acids. Germline CDR1 reads SGHDT; CDR2 reads YYEEEE. V gave up 3 bases and J gave up 9 bases, with 18 bases separating them. The sequencing sample was made of PBMCs or a T cell subset sorted from them (not recorded which). This rearrangement joins TRBV5-6 to TRBJ2-2; D may be TRBD1 (6 bases). This clonotype was sampled from a man aged 18 to 30 who had mild COVID-19 (a few samples of this study predate the infection). Cell type and time point are not known. The CDR3 sequence: CASSSTGYRTWELFF. CDR3 DNA: TGTGCCAGCAGCTCAACAGGGTATCGGACCTGGGAGCTGTTTTTT. The variable domain in full, completed from reference TRBV5-6 and TRBJ2-2, reads DAGVTQSPTHLIKTRGQQVTLRCSPKSGHDTVSWYQQALGQGPQFIFQYYEEEERQRGNFPDRFSGHQFPNYSSELNVNALLLGDSALYLCASSSTGYRTWELFFGEGSRLTVL.